This entry lists 25 T cell receptor beta chains sequenced from one sample in a study of shared clonotypes between healthy human individuals. Here immunoSEQ multiplex PCR was the method, and the copy in TCRdb shows in-frame clones only, minus some. The sample yields some 980,000 clones, about three quarters seen once. Material: memory CD4+ T cells sorted from blood. Subset given: CD45RA-negative fraction. The receptors were sampled from a man aged 18 to 35 in good health.

The chain recombines TRBV7-6 with TRBJ2-3; 8 positions agree with TRBD1. The CDR3 loop spans 16 amino acids. The J segment lost 1 base and the V segment lost 4 bases, leaving 7 bases of the junction unmatched. Germline CDR1 SGHVS, CDR2 FNYEAQ. The chain's CDR3 is CASSYTGGRGTDTQYF. The CDR3 region has the DNA TGTGCCAGCAGCTACACAGGGGGGCGCGGCACAGATACGCAGTATTTT.

Written as DNA, the CDR3 is TGCGCCAGCAGAAGTAGCGGGAGGGCCGGGACCGGGGAGCTGTTTTTT. Protein sequence: CASRSSGRAGTGELFF. This chain uses TRBV10-2 with TRBJ2-2, with 11 bases fitting TRBD2. Germline V gene lookup returns CDR1 WSHSY and CDR2 SAAADI. The CDR3 covers 16 residues. V trimming: 6 bases; J trimming: 5 bases; junction bases outside the gene matches: 8.

V and J are TRBV9 and TRBJ1-2, with 10 bases identical to TRBD1. Germline V lookup: CDR1 SGDLS, CDR2 YYNGEE. The J segment lost 7 bases and the V segment lost 7 bases, leaving 10 bases of the junction unmatched. This CDR3 is 14 amino acids long. As DNA, the CDR3 is TGTGCCAGCTCCTCTGGGGACAGGGGAGTTGGCTACACCTTC. This codes for CASSSGDRGVGYTF.

A word on this clone: In the same sample, other DNA sequences code for this CDR3. V usage is TRBV4-3 and J usage is TRBJ2-7; no firm D call. CDR3 length: 12 amino acids. Germline CDR1 reads LGHNA; CDR2 reads YSLEER. V lost 1 base to trimming and J lost 6 bases, with 7 bases between them. CDR3 nucleotide sequence: TGCGCCAGCAGCCAAGGGGGTGGCGAGCAGTACTTC. It is translated as CASSQGGGEQYF.

V is TRBV7-2 and J is TRBJ2-1; 11 nucleotides agree with TRBD2. V gave up 4 bases and J gave up 7 bases; unmatched junction bases: 6. The CDR3 contains 15 residues. Germline CDR1 SGHTA, CDR2 FQGNSA. The CDR3 nucleotides are TGTGCCAGCAGCTCCCGACTAGCGGGACGGAATGAGCAGTTCTTC. Its protein product is CASSSRLAGRNEQFF.

This clone was counted only a few times. Other DNA sequences in this specimen translate into the identical CDR3. The rearrangement links TRBV28 to TRBJ1-6, with 7 bases lining up with TRBD1. This CDR3 contains 15 residues. Germline CDR1 is MDHEN and CDR2 is SYDVKM. The junction had 6 bases not matched to a gene; V was cut back by 3 bases and J by 7 bases. As DNA, the CDR3 is TGTGCCAGCAGTTTCGGGGACAGAAAGAATTCACCCCTCCACTTT. It yields the protein CASSFGDRKNSPLHF.

Only a few counts were recorded for this clone. The chain is built from TRBV11-3 and TRBJ2-1; 9 bases align to TRBD2. V lost 5 bases to trimming and J lost 4 bases; unmatched junction nucleotides: 9. The CDR3 consists of 16 residues. The germline gives CDR1 SGHNT, CDR2 YENEEA. CDR3 protein: CASSRSGGVPYNEQFF. The CDR3 DNA reads TGTGCCAGCAGCCGTAGCGGGGGAGTCCCTTACAATGAGCAGTTCTTC.

In regard to this clone: One end of the junction fails to match germline, which may point to a read error. The chain has TRBV5-1 and TRBJ1-2; D is unclear. The germline CDR1 and CDR2 sequences are SGHRS and YFSETQ. The length of the CDR3 is 13 residues. The CDR3 sequence: CASSATDNSGYTF. The DNA for the CDR3 is TGCGCCAGCAGCGCGACGGATAACTCTGGCTACACCTTC.

This chain uses TRBV6-1 with TRBJ1-6; no clear D. Trimming removed 7 bases from V and 5 bases from J, with 12 bases in between. Germline V gene sequence: CDR1 MNHNS, CDR2 SASEGT. The CDR3 spans 14 residues. CDR3 sequence reads: CASTEAWDNSPLHF. CDR3 in DNA: TGTGCCAGCACCGAGGCCTGGGATAATTCACCCCTCCACTTT.

This chain links TRBV18 with TRBJ1-2; the D is unclear. CDR3 size: 15 residues. Looked up from germline, CDR1 is KGHSH and CDR2 is LQKENI. The V end was cut by 3 bases, the J end by 2 bases, with 13 bases between. The CDR3 DNA sequence: TGTGCCAGCTCACCCGGGGAATTGGGAAACTATGGCTACACCTTC. The encoded protein is CASSPGELGNYGYTF.

The chain carries TRBV9 and TRBJ2-3, with D perhaps TRBD1 (6 bases). CDR1 is SGDLS and CDR2 is YYNGEE in the germline V gene. CDR3 length: 16 residues. The germline V and J ends were trimmed by 0 bases and 0 bases, with 11 bases remaining between them. CDR3 DNA: TGTGCCAGCAGCGTAGGTGGACAGTTGAGCACAGATACGCAGTATTTT. Residues: CASSVGGQLSTDTQYF.

The CDR3 DNA sequence: TGTGCCAGCAGTGAATCGGCCCTGGTCCGGGTGGGGAATTCACCCCTCCACTTT. Translation gives CASSESALVRVGNSPLHF. The rearrangement joins TRBV25-1 to TRBJ1-6; D is undetermined. Germline V lookup: CDR1 MGHDK, CDR2 SYGVNS. The CDR3 covers 18 residues. Trimming shortened V by 1 base and J by 7 bases, and 20 bases separated the two germline ends.

This chain connects TRBV6-1 to TRBJ1-1; TRBD1 might be the D (5 bases). The germline gives CDR1 MNHNS, CDR2 SASEGT. CDR3 length: 13 amino acids. Trimming left V 6 bases short and J 0 bases short, with 8 bases between. The CDR3 sequence: CASRGVLNTEAFF. The CDR3 DNA follows: TGTGCCAGCAGAGGGGTTCTGAACACTGAAGCTTTCTTT.

This chain uses TRBV10-2 with TRBJ1-2, with D unclear. Per germline, CDR1 WSHSY and CDR2 SAAADI. The CDR3 sequence is 14 residues long. Trimming shortened V by 7 bases and J by 1 base, and 13 bases separated the two germline ends. CDR3 protein: CASTPRAVNYGYTF. CDR3 coding DNA: TGCGCCAGCACCCCTCGAGCAGTTAACTATGGCTACACCTTC.

Points on this clone: The same CDR3 is also encoded by other DNA sequences in this sample. V usage is TRBV18 and J usage is TRBJ2-7; possibly TRBD1 for D (5 bases). CDR3 length equals 14 residues. V was pared by 2 bases and J by 2 bases, with 10 bases between. The V gene's germline CDR1 is KGHSH and CDR2 LQKENI. CDR3 in amino acids: CASSPGAATYEQYF. CDR3 bases: TGTGCCAGCTCACCAGGGGCGGCCACCTACGAGCAGTACTTC.

This clone was recorded only once. V and J are TRBV6-5 and TRBJ2-5, with TRBD2 as a possible D gene (7 bases). Germline V gene lookup returns CDR1 MNHEY and CDR2 SVGAGI. The V and J ends lost 4 bases and 4 bases respectively, with 19 bases between them. The CDR3 has 16 amino acids. The chain's CDR3 is CASSSIGGAIGETQYF. The CDR3 coding sequence is TGTGCCAGCAGTTCGATAGGGGGGGCGATCGGAGAGACCCAGTACTTC.

V is TRBV30 and J is TRBJ2-7; D perhaps matches TRBD2 (6 bases). The CDR3 contains 14 residues. V lost 5 bases and J 0 bases, leaving 14 bases between the germline ends. Germline CDR1 and CDR2: GTSNPN and SVGIG (reference sequence). In DNA form, the CDR3 reads TGTGCCTGGGGGGGAGGAGGGGTCTCCTACGAGCAGTACTTC. This codes for CAWGGGGVSYEQYF. The whole variable domain, filled in from reference TRBV30 and TRBJ2-7, reads SQTIHQWPATLVQPVGSPLSLECTVEGTSNPNLYWYRQAAGRGLQLLFYSVGIGQISSEVPQNLSASRPQDRQFILSSKKLLLSDSGFYLCAWGGGGVSYEQYFGPGTRLTVT.

This rearrangement joins TRBV5-1 to TRBJ1-1; TRBD1 might be the D (6 bases). This CDR3 is 15 amino acids long. Germline CDR1 SGHRS, CDR2 YFSETQ. V gave up 1 base and J gave up 3 bases, with 13 bases separating them. CDR3 sequence reads: CASSLSGGQYTEAFF. CDR3 DNA: TGCGCCAGCAGCTTGTCCGGTGGACAGTACACTGAAGCTTTCTTT. Variable domain in full (rest from reference TRBV5-1 and TRBJ1-1): KAGVTQTPRYLIKTRGQQVTLSCSPISGHRSVSWYQQTPGQGLQFLFEYFSETQRNKGNFPGRFSGRQFSNSRSEMNVSTLELGDSALYLCASSLSGGQYTEAFFGQGTRLTVV.

The chain recombines TRBV7-2 with TRBJ2-7; D tentatively fits TRBD1 or TRBD2 (5 bases each). CDR1 is SGHTA and CDR2 is FQGNSA in the germline V gene. Between the trimmed V and J ends, which lost 2 bases and 3 bases, there was a span of 14 bases. The CDR3 runs to 15 residues. The CDR3 spells CASSLLPGTDYEQYF. The CDR3 bases are TGTGCCAGCAGCTTACTTCCCGGGACGGACTACGAGCAGTACTTC.

The genes are TRBV27 and TRBJ1-1; a weak D match, TRBD1 (5 bases). Germline CDR1 is MNHEY and CDR2 is SMNVEV (reference sequence). CDR3 length: 13 amino acids. Trimming cost V 5 bases and J 4 bases, with 11 bases left between them. The CDR3, as DNA: TGTGCCAGCAGTACGGTTGGGGGCACTGAAGCTTTCTTT. It translates to CASSTVGGTEAFF.

The J gene is TRBJ1-5, the V gene TRBV5-6; no clear D. Germline V gene data show CDR1 as SGHDT and CDR2 as YYEEEE. V shed 4 bases and J shed 0 bases, with 11 bases lying between them. This CDR3 spans 15 amino acids. DNA of the CDR3: TGTGCCAGCAGCGATACAGCCTTTAGCAATCAGCCCCAGCATTTT. Translation gives CASSDTAFSNQPQHF. The whole variable domain, filled in from reference TRBV5-6 and TRBJ1-5, reads DAGVTQSPTHLIKTRGQQVTLRCSPKSGHDTVSWYQQALGQGPQFIFQYYEEEERQRGNFPDRFSGHQFPNYSSELNVNALLLGDSALYLCASSDTAFSNQPQHFGDGTRLSIL.

The J gene is TRBJ2-3, the V gene TRBV7-2; perhaps TRBD1 as D (5 bases). The germline V gene has CDR1 SGHTA and CDR2 FQGNSA. With 0 bases removed from V and 10 bases from J, the gap between germline ends came to 17 bases. The CDR3 contains 15 residues. The chain's CDR3 is CASSLATASSSAQYF. CDR3 nucleotide sequence: TGTGCCAGCAGCTTAGCGACAGCCTCCTCGTCGGCGCAGTATTTT.

The rearrangement uses TRBV5-4 and TRBJ1-5; no clear D gene. Between the trimmed V and J ends, which lost 0 bases and 4 bases, there was a span of 11 bases. The CDR3 has 15 amino acids. Germline V gives CDR1 SGHNT, CDR2 YYREEE (reference sequence). The CDR3 sequence: CASSLVRDPNQPQHF. CDR3 in DNA: TGTGCCAGCAGCTTGGTCCGGGATCCAAATCAGCCCCAGCATTTT.

The sample holds many counts of this clone. This rearrangement joins TRBV10-1 to TRBJ2-6; no clear D gene. Trimming pared 3 bases from V and 2 bases from J, leaving 8 bases between. This CDR3 comprises 15 residues. Looked up from germline, CDR1 is WNHNN and CDR2 is SYGVQD (reference sequence). The chain's CDR3 is CASSDGNPGANVLTF. CDR3 in DNA: TGCGCCAGCAGTGACGGAAACCCTGGGGCCAACGTCCTGACTTTC.

The genes are TRBV30 and TRBJ2-5, with D perhaps matching TRBD1 (6 bases). The CDR3 is 13 amino acids. V lost 2 bases and J lost 5, with 12 bases in between. Looked up from germline, CDR1 is GTSNPN and CDR2 is SVGIG (reference sequence). The CDR3 sequence is CAWSKTGSETQYF. In nucleotides, the CDR3 is TGTGCCTGGAGTAAGACAGGCTCCGAGACCCAGTACTTC.